One sample yielded the 21 T cell receptor beta chains listed below, sequenced in a study of cytomegalovirus exposure and HLA in healthy donors. PCR was performed using 60 Vbeta and 13 Jbeta primers. TCRdb's table, derived via immunoSEQ multiplex PCR, lists solely in-frame clones and lacks some. The sample carries tens of thousands of clones, roughly a tenth recorded once. Sequencing was done on a sample of PBMCs. The receptors stem from a man aged 55 to 70 in good health and CMV-seropositive.

This clone was picked up a small number of times. The rearrangement joins TRBV28 to TRBJ2-2; 9 positions agree with TRBD1. Unmatched junction bases numbered 3, after V lost 1 base and J lost 6 bases. The CDR3 covers 15 residues. Germline-derived CDR1 and CDR2 are MDHEN and SYDVKM. The CDR3 nucleotides are TGTGCCAGCAGTTTATTCACAGGGGGCTCCGGGGAGCTGTTTTTT. Protein: CASSLFTGGSGELFF.

The J gene is TRBJ1-1, the V gene TRBV9; TRBD1 agrees at 7 bases. The junction had 6 bases not matched to a gene; V was cut back by 0 bases and J by 7 bases. The germline V gene encodes CDR1 SGDLS and CDR2 YYNGEE. This CDR3 has 14 residues. CDR3 amino acids: CASSVEGDRDEAFF. CDR3 in DNA: TGTGCCAGCAGCGTAGAGGGTGACAGGGATGAAGCTTTCTTT.

This clone was counted only a few times. The chain joins TRBV28 to TRBJ2-7, with TRBD1 matching 7 bases. The V gene end was trimmed by 5 bases and the J gene end by 1 base; junction bases not matched to a gene: 8. This CDR3 has 15 residues. Looked up from germline, CDR1 is MDHEN and CDR2 is SYDVKM. In nucleotides, the CDR3 is TGTGCCAGCAGTCGCACAGGGGCGAGGTCCTACGAGCAGTACGTC. It codes for CASSRTGARSYEQYV.

The table lists this clone with a few counts. This chain connects TRBV20-1 to TRBJ1-5; D call uncertain. Germline CDR1 reads DFQATT; CDR2 reads SNEGSKA (reference sequence). V was trimmed by 0 bases and J by 11 bases, leaving 8 bases between them. The CDR3 covers 11 residues. The CDR3 here is CSAREVESQHF. The CDR3 DNA reads TGCAGTGCTAGAGAGGTTGAGTCCCAGCATTTT.

This clone was counted once. V gene TRBV9 combines with J gene TRBJ2-3; 8 bases are shared with TRBD2. Germline values: CDR1 SGDLS, CDR2 YYNGEE. CDR3 length: 16 amino acids. V shed 0 bases, J shed 4 bases, and the junction held 7 bases outside the gene matches. The CDR3 DNA reads TGTGCCAGCAGCGTAGATACGGGAGGGCGTCCAGATACGCAGTATTTT. Translation: CASSVDTGGRPDTQYF.

The gene calls are TRBV4-1 and TRBJ2-3, with 11 bases that match TRBD2. The V gene's germline CDR1 is MGHRA and CDR2 YSYEKL. The CDR3 covers 15 residues. Unmatched junction bases numbered 0, after V lost 3 bases and J lost 1 base. The CDR3 reads CASSQTSGGTDTQYF. CDR3 nucleotides: TGCGCCAGCAGCCAGACTAGCGGGGGCACAGATACGCAGTATTTT.

This chain links TRBV5-1 with TRBJ1-1; 7 positions match TRBD1. V was pared by 4 bases and J by 5 bases, with 8 bases of the junction left unmatched. CDR1 and CDR2 from the germline V gene are SGHRS and YFSETQ. There are 14 residues in the CDR3. CDR3 nucleotides: TGCGCCAGCAGCCTGCCGACAGGGAGTACTGAAGCTTTCTTT. This sequence encodes CASSLPTGSTEAFF.

V is TRBV30 and J is TRBJ1-2; 9 bases are shared with TRBD1. This CDR3 is 14 amino acids long. The junction had 8 bases not matched to a gene; V was cut back by 5 bases and J by 4 bases. Germline V gene lookup returns CDR1 GTSNPN and CDR2 SVGIG (reference sequence). As DNA, the CDR3 is TGTGCCTGGTCCCCGGACAGGGGTGGCTATGGCTACACCTTC. Residues: CAWSPDRGGYGYTF.

The chain carries TRBV21-1 and TRBJ1-6. TRBV21-1 is noted as a pseudogene. The CDR3 extends over 17 amino acids. The CDR3: CASSPFRRFSYNSPLHF. Here the CDR3 DNA reads TGTGCCAGCAGTCCCTTCCGGAGGTTCTCCTATAATTCACCCCTCCACTTT.

The chain joins TRBV11-2 to TRBJ2-3; 9 nucleotides agree with TRBD2. The CDR3 runs 15 residues. Germline-derived CDR1 and CDR2 are SGHAT and FQNNGV. V shed 5 bases and J 5 bases; nucleotides not matched to a gene: 8. CDR3 nucleotides: TGTGCCAGCAGCGGGGGAGCGGGAGGTCGAGATACGCAGTATTTT. Its translation is CASSGGAGGRDTQYF.

Turning to this clone: The same CDR3 also results from other DNA sequences found in this sample. The genes are TRBV29-1 and TRBJ1-5; the match to TRBD1 covers 12 bases. Looked up from germline, CDR1 is SQVTM and CDR2 is ANQGSEA. Losses at the gene ends were 3 bases for V and 5 bases for J; bases not matched to a gene: 14. This CDR3 is 18 amino acids long. The CDR3 is CSVDQSRDRGRRDQPQHF. CDR3 nucleotide sequence: TGCAGCGTTGACCAGTCCCGGGACAGGGGGCGACGGGATCAGCCCCAGCATTTT.

The chain uses TRBV7-2 and TRBJ2-5, with TRBD1 identical over 9 bases. The CDR3 has 14 amino acids. Germline V CDR1 and CDR2: SGHTA, FQGNSA. Unmatched junction bases numbered 5, after V lost 4 bases and J lost 5 bases. CDR3 in DNA: TGTGCCAGCAGCTCCAACAGGGGGCTGGAGACCCAGTACTTC. It specifies CASSSNRGLETQYF.

The chain carries TRBV6-1 and TRBJ1-2, with 9 bases that match TRBD1. The CDR3 loop spans 15 amino acids. The germline V gene has CDR1 MNHNS and CDR2 SASEGT. The V segment lost 8 bases and the J segment 4 bases; nucleotides outside the gene matches: 11. This CDR3 is CASVSGTGTFYGYTF. For the CDR3, the DNA is TGTGCCAGCGTTTCCGGGACAGGGACCTTCTATGGCTACACCTTC.

This clone was seen a handful of times. V and J are TRBV18 and TRBJ2-3, with D unresolved. The CDR3 is 13 residues long. Trimming took off 2 bases at V and 6 bases at J, with 9 bases between the two ends. Germline CDR1 and CDR2: KGHSH and LQKENI. CDR3 DNA: TGTGCCAGCTCACCAGCAGGTTCTGATACGCAGTATTTT. It codes for CASSPAGSDTQYF. Variable domain in full (rest from reference TRBV18 and TRBJ2-3): NAGVMQNPRHLVRRRGQEARLRCSPMKGHSHVYWYRQLPEEGLKFMVYLQKENIIDESGMPKERFSAEFPKEGPSILRIQQVVRGDSAAYFCASSPAGSDTQYFGPGTRLTVL.

This clone was seen a handful of times. The rearrangement uses TRBV5-1 and TRBJ2-3, with 8 positions matching TRBD2. The trim removed 5 bases at V and 2 bases at J, leaving 7 bases unmatched. CDR3 length: 15 amino acids. Germline CDR1 reads SGHRS; CDR2 reads YFSETQ. The CDR3 nucleotides read TGCGCCAGCAGGGAGCGGGGGCAGGACACAGATACGCAGTATTTT. Amino acids: CASRERGQDTDTQYF.

This clone showed up just a few times. V gene TRBV5-1 combines with J gene TRBJ1-2, with D tentatively TRBD1 (5 bases). The CDR3 is 16 residues long. Germline V gene sequence: CDR1 SGHRS, CDR2 YFSETQ. The V and J ends lost 4 bases and 3 bases respectively, with 19 bases between them. CDR3 DNA: TGCGCCAGCAGCCCCAGAGGTCCGGGGGAACACTATGGCTACACCTTC. This translates into CASSPRGPGEHYGYTF.

The gene calls are TRBV4-2 and TRBJ1-2; D unresolved. This CDR3 contains 15 residues. Trimming shortened V by 1 base and J by 4 bases, and 13 bases separated the two germline ends. CDR1 LGHNA and CDR2 YNFKEQ come from the germline V gene. The CDR3 DNA sequence: TGTGCCAGCAGCCAAGTGGCTGGGCTCCTCTATGGCTACACCTTC. Amino acids: CASSQVAGLLYGYTF.

This clone was found a few times. This chain uses TRBV7-9 with TRBJ1-6; unclear D gene. Trimming removed 0 bases at V and 1 base at J, with 10 bases between. This CDR3 region has 17 residues. Germline V gene data show CDR1 as SEHNR and CDR2 as FQNEAQ (reference sequence). CDR3: CASSLAPGISYNSPLHF. CDR3 nucleotide sequence: TGTGCCAGCAGCTTAGCTCCCGGGATATCCTATAATTCACCCCTCCACTTT.

This clone was counted only a few times. The chain joins TRBV5-1 to TRBJ1-1; D call uncertain. V lost 4 bases and J 0 bases, leaving 7 bases between the germline ends. This CDR3 region has 13 residues. CDR1 SGHRS and CDR2 YFSETQ come from the germline V gene. The DNA of the CDR3 is TGCGCCAGCAGCCCGGACTTGAACACTGAAGCTTTCTTT. Amino acids: CASSPDLNTEAFF.

This chain uses TRBV19 with TRBJ1-2; no clear D. This CDR3 has 13 amino acids. V was trimmed by 5 bases and J by 2 bases, leaving 9 bases between them. Germline-derived CDR1 and CDR2 are LNHDA and SQIVND (reference sequence). CDR3 residues: CASSFRGNYGYTF. The CDR3 nucleotides are TGTGCCAGTAGTTTCCGGGGAAACTATGGCTACACCTTC.

Only a few counts were recorded for this clone. V and J are TRBV7-9 and TRBJ1-1; D is undetermined. The CDR3 is 12 residues long. From germline, CDR1 is SEHNR and CDR2 FQNEAQ (reference sequence). V lost 7 bases to trimming and J lost 6 bases, with 12 bases between them. The CDR3 nucleotides read TGTGCCAGCATCGGCGGGGAGTCTGAAGCTTTCTTT. Protein sequence: CASIGGESEAFF.